This T cell receptor beta chain was sequenced during a study of shared clonotypes between healthy human individuals. Across the whole study: The donors, a couple of women and a few men, were aged 18 to 49. Study-level results: Clonotype sharing among donors likely depends on sequencing depth.

On this clone: Its cognate antigen is unknown.

Germline V gives CDR1 SGHDT, CDR2 YYEEEE. The CDR3 is 16 residues long. V lost 0 bases and J 0 bases, leaving 10 bases between the germline ends. Produced via immunoSEQ multiplex PCR; TCRdb's table is partial and in-frame only. The sample lists about a million clones; approximately 72% were seen once. Sequencing was performed on memory CD4+ T cells sorted from blood. The subset denotes: CD45RA-negative fraction. The receptor comes from a man younger than 35 in good health. The V call is TRBV5-6, the J call TRBJ2-1; tentatively, D is TRBD1 (5 bases). The CDR3 sequence is CASSLEGLGSYNEQFF. The CDR3, as DNA: TGTGCCAGCAGCTTGGAGGGGTTAGGCTCCTACAATGAGCAGTTCTTC.